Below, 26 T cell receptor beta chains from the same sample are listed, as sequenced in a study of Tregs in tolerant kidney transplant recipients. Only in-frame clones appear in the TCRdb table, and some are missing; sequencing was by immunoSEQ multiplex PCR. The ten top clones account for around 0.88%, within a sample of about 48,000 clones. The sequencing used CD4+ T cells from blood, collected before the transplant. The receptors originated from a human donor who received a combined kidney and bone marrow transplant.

The CDR3 loop is CASSEVSAQETQYF. CDR3 DNA (partial): TGTGCCAGCAGTGAAGTTAGTGCCCAAGAGACC. The J gene is TRBJ2-5, the V gene TRBV6-1; D is unresolved. Read sequence stops 3 residues before the CDR3 end, and the germline J gene provides the missing end. The ends were cut back, 1 base at V and 1 base at J, with 7 bases in the middle. Germline-derived CDR1 and CDR2 are MNHNS and SASEGT. This CDR3 comprises 14 residues.

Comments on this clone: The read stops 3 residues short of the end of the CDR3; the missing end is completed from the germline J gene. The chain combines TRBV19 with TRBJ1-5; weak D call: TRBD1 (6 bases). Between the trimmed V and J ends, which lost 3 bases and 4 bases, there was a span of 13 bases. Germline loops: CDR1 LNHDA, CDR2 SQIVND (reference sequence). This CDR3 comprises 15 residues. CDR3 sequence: CASSMGGGGNQPQHF. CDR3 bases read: TGTGCCAGTAGTATGGGAGGGGGTGGTAATCAGCCC.

CDR3 residues: CASSPNLAGEETQYF. CDR3 DNA (partial): TGCGCCAGCAGCCCTAACCTAGCGGGAGAAGAGACC. The chain carries TRBV5-1 and TRBJ2-5; 10 bases match TRBD2. The read is 3 residues too short to cover the CDR3 end, so that end is filled in from the germline J gene. CDR3 length: 15 amino acids. CDR1 is SGHRS, CDR2 YFSETQ, per germline. The V and J ends lost 4 bases and 3 bases, in that order; junction bases with no gene match: 6.

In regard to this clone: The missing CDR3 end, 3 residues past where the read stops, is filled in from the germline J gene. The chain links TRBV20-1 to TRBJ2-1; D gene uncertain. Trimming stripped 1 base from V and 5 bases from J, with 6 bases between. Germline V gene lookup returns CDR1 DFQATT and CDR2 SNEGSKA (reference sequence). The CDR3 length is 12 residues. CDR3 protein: CSARVSDNEQFF. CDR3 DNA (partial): TGCAGTGCTAGAGTATCCGACAATGAG.

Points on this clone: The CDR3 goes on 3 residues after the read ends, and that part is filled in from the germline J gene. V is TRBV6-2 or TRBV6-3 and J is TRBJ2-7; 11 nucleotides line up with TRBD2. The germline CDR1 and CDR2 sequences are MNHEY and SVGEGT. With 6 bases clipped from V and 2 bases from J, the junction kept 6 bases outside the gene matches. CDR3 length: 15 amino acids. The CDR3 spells CASSRPGLAAYEQYF. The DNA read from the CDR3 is TGTGCCAGCAGCCGCCCGGGACTAGCGGCCTACGAG.

The chain's CDR3 is CAISVGGGSGNTIYF. The part of the CDR3 DNA that was read is TGTGCCATCAGTGTCGGGGGAGGTTCTGGAAACACC. This sequence joins TRBV10-3 and TRBJ1-3, with D maybe TRBD1 (5 bases). The read finishes 3 residues shy of the CDR3 end, and the germline J gene is used to complete it. The CDR3 spans 15 residues. Trimming removed 4 bases from V and 1 base from J, with 11 bases in between. Germline loops: CDR1 ENHRY, CDR2 SYGVKD.

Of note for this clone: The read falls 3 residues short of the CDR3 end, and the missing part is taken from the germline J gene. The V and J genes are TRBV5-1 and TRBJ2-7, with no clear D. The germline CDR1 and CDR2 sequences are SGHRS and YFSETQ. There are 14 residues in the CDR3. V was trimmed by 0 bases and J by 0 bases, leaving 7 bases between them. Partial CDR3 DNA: TGCGCCAGCAGCTTGGAAGCGCCCTCCTACGAG. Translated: CASSLEAPSYE. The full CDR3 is CASSLEAPSYEQYF.

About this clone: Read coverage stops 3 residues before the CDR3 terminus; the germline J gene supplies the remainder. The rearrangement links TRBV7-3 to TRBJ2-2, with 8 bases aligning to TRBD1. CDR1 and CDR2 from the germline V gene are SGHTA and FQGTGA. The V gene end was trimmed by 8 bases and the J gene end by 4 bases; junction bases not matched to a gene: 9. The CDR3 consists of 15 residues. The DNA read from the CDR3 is TGTGCCAGCTCACGGTCCAGGGGGCTCACCGGGGAG. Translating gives CASSRSRGLTGE. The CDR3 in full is CASSRSRGLTGELFF.

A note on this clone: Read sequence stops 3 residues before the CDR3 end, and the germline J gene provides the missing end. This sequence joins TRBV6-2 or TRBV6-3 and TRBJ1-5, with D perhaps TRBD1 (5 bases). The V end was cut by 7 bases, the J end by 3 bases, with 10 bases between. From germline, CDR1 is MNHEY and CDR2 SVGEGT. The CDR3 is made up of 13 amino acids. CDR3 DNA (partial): TGTGCCAGCACAGGGAATTACAATCAGCCC. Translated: CASTGNYNQP. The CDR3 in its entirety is CASTGNYNQPQHF.

CDR3 amino acids: CASSLGTTTHEQFF. The CDR3 bases that were read are TGTGCCAGCAGCTTAGGGACTACTACGCATGAG. This chain links TRBV5-5 with TRBJ2-1; 7 positions match TRBD2. The CDR3 end lies 3 residues beyond the end of the read and is filled in from the germline J gene. CDR1 SGHKS and CDR2 YYEKEE come from the germline V gene (reference sequence). Losses at the gene ends were 2 bases for V and 8 bases for J; bases not matched to a gene: 7. This CDR3 spans 14 amino acids. Full variable domain (outside the CDR3, taken from reference TRBV5-5 and TRBJ2-1): DAGVTQSPTHLIKTRGQQVTLRCSPISGHKSVSWYQQVLGQGPQFIFQYYEKEERGRGNFPDRFSARQFPNYSSELNVNALLLGDSALYLCASSLGTTTHEQFFGPGTRLTVL.

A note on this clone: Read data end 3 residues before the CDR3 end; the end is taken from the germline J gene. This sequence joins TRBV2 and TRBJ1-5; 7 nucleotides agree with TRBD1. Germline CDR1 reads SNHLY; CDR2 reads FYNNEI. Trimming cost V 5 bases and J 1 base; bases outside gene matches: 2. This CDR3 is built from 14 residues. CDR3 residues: CASSLTGSNQPQHF. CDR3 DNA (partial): TGTGCCAGCAGTTTGACAGGGAGCAATCAGCCC. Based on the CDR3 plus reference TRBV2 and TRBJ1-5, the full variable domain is EPEVTQTPSHQVTQMGQEVILRCVPISNHLYFYWYRQILGQKVEFLVSFYNNEISEKSEIFDDQFSVERPDGSNFTLKIRSTKLEDSAMYFCASSLTGSNQPQHFGDGTRLSIL.

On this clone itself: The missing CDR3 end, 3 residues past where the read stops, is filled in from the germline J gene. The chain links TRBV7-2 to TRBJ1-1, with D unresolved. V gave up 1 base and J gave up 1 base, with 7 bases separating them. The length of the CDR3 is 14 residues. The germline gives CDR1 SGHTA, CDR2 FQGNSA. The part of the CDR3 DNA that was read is TGTGCCAGCAGCTTAGGGCGGGGGAACACTGAA. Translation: CASSLGRGNTE. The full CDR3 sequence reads CASSLGRGNTEAFF.

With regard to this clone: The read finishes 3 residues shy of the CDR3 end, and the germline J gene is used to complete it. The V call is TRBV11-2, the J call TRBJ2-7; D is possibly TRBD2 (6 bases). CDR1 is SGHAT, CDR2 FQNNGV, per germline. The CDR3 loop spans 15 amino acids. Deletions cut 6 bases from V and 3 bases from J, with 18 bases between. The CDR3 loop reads CASSLRASVVYEQYF. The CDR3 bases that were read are TGTGCCAGCAGTTTACGCGCTAGCGTAGTCTACGAG.

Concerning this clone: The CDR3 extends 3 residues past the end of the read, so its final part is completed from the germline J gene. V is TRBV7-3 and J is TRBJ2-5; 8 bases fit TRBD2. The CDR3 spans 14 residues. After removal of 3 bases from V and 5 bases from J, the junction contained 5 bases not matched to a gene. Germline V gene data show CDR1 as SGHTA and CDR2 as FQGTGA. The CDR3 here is CASSLSGSRETQYF. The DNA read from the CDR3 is TGTGCCAGCAGCTTGAGCGGGAGCCGGGAGACC.

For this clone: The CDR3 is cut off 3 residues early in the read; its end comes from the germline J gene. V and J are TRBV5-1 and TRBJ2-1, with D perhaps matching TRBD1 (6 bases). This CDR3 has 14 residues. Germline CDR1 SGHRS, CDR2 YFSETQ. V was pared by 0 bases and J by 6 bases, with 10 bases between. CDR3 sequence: CASSLARDTNEQFF. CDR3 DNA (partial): TGCGCCAGCAGCTTGGCCCGGGACACCAATGAG.

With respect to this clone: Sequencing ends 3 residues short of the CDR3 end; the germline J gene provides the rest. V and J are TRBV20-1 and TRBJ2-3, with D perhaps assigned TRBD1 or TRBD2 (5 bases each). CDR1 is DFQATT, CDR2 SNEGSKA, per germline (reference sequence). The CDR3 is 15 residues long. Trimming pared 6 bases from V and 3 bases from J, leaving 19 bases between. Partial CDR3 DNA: TGCAGTGCAAACGAGGGGTCGAGGAGTACAGATACG. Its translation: CSANEGSRSTDT. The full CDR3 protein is CSANEGSRSTDTQYF.

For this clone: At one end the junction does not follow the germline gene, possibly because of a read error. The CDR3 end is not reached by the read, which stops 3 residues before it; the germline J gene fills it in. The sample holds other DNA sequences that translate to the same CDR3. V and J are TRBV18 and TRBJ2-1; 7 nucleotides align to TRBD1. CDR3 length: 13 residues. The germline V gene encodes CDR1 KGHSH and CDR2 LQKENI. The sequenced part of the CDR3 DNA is TGTGCCAGTTCACCCGGACAGGACAATGAG. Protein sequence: CASSPGQDNE. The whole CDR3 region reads CASSPGQDNEQFF.

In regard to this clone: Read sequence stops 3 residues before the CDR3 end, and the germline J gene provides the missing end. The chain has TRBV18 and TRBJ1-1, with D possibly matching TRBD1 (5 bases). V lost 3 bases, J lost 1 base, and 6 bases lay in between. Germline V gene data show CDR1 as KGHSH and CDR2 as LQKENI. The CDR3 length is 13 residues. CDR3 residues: CASSPTENTEAFF. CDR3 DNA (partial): TGTGCCAGCTCACCGACAGAGAACACTGAA.

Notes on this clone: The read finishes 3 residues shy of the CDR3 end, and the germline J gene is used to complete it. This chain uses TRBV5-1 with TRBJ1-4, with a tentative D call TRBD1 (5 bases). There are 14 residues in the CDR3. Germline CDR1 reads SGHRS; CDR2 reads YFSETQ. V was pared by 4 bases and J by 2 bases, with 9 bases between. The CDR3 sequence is CASSPDSTNEKLFF. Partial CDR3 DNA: TGCGCCAGCAGCCCCGACAGCACTAATGAAAAA.

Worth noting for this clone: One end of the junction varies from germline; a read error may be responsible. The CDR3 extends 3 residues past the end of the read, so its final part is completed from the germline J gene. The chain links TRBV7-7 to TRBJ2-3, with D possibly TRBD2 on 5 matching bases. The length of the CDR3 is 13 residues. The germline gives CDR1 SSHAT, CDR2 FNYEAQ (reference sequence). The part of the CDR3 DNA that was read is TGTGCTAGCAGCTTAGCGCAAGGAGATACG. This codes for CASSLAQGDT. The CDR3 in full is CASSLAQGDTQYF.

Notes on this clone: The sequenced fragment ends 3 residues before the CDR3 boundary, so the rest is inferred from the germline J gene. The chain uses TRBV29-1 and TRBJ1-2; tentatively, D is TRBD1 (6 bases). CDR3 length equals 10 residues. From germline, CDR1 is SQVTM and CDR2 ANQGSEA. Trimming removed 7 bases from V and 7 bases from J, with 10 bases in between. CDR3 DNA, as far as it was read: TGCAGCGCCTGGGACACTGGC. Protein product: CSAWDTG. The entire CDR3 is CSAWDTGYTF.

The DNA read from the CDR3 is TGTGCCAGCTCACGGGACAGGGGTCGGCAAGAGACC. It codes for CASSRDRGRQET. The CDR3 as a whole reads CASSRDRGRQETQYF. The chain joins TRBV18 to TRBJ2-5; 10 bases line up with TRBD1. The read finishes 3 residues shy of the CDR3 end, and the germline J gene is used to complete it. Germline V gene sequence: CDR1 KGHSH, CDR2 LQKENI. The CDR3 covers 15 residues. V lost 4 bases and J lost 2; bases outside the gene matches: 4.

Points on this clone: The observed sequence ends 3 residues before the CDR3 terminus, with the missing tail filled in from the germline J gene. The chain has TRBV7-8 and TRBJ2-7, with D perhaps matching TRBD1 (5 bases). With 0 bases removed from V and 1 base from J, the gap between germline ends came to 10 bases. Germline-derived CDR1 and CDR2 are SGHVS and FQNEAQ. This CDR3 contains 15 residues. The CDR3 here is CASSLAWSGSYEQYF. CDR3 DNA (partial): TGTGCCAGCAGCTTAGCTTGGTCAGGGTCCTACGAG.

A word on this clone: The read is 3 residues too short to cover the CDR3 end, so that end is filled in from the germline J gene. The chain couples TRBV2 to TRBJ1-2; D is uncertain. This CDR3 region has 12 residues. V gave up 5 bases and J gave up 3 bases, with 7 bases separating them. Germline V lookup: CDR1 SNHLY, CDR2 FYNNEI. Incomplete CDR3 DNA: TGTGCCAGCAGTATCAGTGACTATGGC. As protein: CASSISDYG. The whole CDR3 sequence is CASSISDYGYTF.

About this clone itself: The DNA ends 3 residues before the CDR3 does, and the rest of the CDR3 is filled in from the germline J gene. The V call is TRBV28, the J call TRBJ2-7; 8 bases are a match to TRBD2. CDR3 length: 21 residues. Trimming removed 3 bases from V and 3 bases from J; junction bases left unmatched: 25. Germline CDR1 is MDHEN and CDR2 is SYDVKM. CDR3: CASSLPLGRWGAGTRDYEQYF. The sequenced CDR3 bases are TGTGCCAGCAGTTTGCCGCTAGGGAGATGGGGGGCTGGGACTAGGGACTACGAG. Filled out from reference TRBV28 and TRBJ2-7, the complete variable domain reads DVKVTQSSRYLVKRTGEKVFLECVQDMDHENMFWYRQDPGLGLRLIYFSYDVKMKEKGDIPEGYSVSREKKERFSLILESASTNQTSMYLCASSLPLGRWGAGTRDYEQYFGPGTRLTVT.

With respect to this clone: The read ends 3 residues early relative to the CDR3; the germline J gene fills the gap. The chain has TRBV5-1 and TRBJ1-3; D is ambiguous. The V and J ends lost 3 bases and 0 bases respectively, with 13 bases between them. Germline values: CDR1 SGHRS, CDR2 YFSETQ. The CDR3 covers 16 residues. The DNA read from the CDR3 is TGCGCCAGCAGCTCGGGTGTTAGTGTCTCTGGAAACACC. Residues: CASSSGVSVSGNT. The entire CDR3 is CASSSGVSVSGNTIYF. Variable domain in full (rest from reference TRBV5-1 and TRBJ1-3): KAGVTQTPRYLIKTRGQQVTLSCSPISGHRSVSWYQQTPGQGLQFLFEYFSETQRNKGNFPGRFSGRQFSNSRSEMNVSTLELGDSALYLCASSSGVSVSGNTIYFGEGSWLTVV.